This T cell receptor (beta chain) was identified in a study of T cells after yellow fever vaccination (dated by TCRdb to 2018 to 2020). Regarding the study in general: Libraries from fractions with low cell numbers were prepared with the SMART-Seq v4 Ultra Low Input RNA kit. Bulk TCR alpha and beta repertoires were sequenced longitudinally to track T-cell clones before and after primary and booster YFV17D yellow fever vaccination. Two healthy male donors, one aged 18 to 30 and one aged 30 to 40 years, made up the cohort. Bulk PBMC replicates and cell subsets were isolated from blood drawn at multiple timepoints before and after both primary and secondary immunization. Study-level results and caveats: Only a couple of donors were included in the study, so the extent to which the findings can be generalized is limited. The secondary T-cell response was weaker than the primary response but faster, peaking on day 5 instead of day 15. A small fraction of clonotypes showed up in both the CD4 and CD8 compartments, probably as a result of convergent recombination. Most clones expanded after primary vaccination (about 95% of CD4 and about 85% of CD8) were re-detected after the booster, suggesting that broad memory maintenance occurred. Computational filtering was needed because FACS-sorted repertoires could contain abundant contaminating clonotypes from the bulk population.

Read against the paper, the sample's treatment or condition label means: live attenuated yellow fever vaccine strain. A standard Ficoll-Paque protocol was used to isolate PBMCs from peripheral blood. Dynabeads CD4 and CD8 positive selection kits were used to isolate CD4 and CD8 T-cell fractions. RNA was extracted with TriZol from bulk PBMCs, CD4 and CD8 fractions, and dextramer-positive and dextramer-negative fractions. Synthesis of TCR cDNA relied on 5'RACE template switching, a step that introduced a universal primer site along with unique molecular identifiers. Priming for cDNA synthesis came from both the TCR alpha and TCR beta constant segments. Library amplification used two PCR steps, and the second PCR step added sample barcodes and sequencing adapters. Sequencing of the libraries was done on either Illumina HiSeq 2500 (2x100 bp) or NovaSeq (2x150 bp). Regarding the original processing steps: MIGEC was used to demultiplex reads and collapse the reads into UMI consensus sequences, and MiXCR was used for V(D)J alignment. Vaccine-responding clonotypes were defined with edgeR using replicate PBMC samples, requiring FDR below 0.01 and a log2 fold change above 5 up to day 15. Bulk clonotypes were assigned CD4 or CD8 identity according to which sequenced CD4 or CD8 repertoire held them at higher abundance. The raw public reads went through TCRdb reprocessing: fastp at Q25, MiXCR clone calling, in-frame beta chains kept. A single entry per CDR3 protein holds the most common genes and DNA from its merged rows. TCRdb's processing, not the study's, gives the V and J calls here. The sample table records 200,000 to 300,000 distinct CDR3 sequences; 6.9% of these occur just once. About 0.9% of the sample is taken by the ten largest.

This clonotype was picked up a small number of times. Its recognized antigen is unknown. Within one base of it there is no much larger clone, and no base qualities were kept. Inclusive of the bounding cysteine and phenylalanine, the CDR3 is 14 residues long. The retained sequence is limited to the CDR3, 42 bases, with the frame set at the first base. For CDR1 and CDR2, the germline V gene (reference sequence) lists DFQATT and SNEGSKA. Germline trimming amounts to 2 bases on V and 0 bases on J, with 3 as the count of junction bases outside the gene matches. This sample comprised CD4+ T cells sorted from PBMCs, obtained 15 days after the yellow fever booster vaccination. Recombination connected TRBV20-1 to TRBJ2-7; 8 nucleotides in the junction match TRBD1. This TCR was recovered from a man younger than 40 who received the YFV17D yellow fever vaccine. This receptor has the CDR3 CSARSGQGSYEQYF. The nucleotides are TGCAGTGCTAGAAGCGGACAGGGCTCCTACGAGCAGTACTTC.